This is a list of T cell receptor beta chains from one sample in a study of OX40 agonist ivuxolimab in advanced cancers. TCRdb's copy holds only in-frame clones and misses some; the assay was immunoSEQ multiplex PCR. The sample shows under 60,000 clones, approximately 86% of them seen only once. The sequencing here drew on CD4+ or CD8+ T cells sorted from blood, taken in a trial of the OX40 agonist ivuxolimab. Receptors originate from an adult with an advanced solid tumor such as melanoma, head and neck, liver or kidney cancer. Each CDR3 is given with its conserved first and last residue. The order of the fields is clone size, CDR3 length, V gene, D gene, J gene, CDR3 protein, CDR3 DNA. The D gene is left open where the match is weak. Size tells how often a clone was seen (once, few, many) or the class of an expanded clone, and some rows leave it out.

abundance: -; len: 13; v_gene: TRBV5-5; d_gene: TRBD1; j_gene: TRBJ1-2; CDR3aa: CASSPGTAYGYTF; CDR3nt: TGTGCCAGCAGCCCCGGGACAGCCTATGGCTACACCTTC
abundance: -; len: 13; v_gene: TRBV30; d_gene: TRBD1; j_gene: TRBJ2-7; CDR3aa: CAWGRDRGYEQYF; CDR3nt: TGTGCCTGGGGGAGGGACAGGGGCTACGAGCAGTACTTC
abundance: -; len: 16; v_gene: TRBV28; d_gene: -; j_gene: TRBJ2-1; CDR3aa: CASSSDKRWIYNEQFF; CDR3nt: TGTGCCAGCAGTTCCGATAAGCGGTGGATCTACAATGAGCAGTTCTTC
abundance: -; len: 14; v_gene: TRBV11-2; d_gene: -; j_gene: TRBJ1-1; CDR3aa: CASSLEEMNTEAFF; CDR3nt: TGTGCCAGCAGCTTAGAGGAAATGAACACTGAAGCTTTCTTT
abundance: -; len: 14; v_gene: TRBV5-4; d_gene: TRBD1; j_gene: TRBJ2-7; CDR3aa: CASSPGTGSYEQYF; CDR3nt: TGTGCCAGCAGTCCCGGGACAGGCTCCTACGAGCAGTACTTC
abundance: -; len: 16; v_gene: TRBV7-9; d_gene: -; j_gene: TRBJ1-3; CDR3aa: CASSHPTGSSGNTIYF; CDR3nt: TGTGCCAGCAGCCATCCGACCGGGAGCTCTGGAAACACCATATATTTT
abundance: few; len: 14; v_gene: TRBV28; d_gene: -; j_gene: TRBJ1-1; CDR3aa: CAGSPGFMNTEAFF; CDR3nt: TGTGCAGGATCGCCCGGGTTTATGAACACTGAAGCTTTCTTT
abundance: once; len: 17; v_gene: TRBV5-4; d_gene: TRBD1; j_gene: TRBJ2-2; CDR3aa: CASSLARGQGLTGELFF; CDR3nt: TGTGCCAGCAGCTTGGCCAGAGGACAGGGACTCACCGGGGAGCTGTTTTTT
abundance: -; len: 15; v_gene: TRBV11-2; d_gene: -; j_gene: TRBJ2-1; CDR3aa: CASSPRSVKGDEQFF; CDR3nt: TGTGCCAGCAGCCCACGTAGCGTCAAAGGGGATGAGCAGTTCTTC
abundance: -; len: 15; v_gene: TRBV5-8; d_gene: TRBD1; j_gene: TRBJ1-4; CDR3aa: CASSATGTGGEKLFF; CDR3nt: TGTGCCAGCAGCGCTACCGGGACAGGGGGTGAAAAACTGTTTTTT
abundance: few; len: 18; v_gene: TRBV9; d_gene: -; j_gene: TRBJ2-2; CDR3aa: CASSGEGAGPANTGELFF; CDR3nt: TGTGCCAGCAGCGGCGAAGGGGCAGGCCCAGCAAACACCGGGGAGCTGTTTTTT
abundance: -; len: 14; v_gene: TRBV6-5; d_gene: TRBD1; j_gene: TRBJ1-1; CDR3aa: CASSYSEGATEAFF; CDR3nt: TGTGCCAGCAGTTACTCGGAGGGGGCAACTGAAGCTTTCTTT
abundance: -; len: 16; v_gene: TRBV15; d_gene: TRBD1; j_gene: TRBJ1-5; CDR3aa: CATSKGRTGFNQPQHF; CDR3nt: TGTGCCACCAGCAAGGGTCGGACAGGGTTCAATCAGCCCCAGCATTTT
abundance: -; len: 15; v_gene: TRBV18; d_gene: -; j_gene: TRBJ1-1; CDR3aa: CASSPPGDPNTEAFF; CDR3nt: TGTGCCAGCTCACCACCGGGGGACCCGAACACTGAAGCTTTCTTT
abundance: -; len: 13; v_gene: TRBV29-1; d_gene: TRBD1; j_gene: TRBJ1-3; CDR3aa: CSVQGGSGNTIYF; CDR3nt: TGCAGCGTGCAGGGGGGCTCTGGAAACACCATATATTTT
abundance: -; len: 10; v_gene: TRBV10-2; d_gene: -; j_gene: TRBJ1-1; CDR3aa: CAAGRAEAFF; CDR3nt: TGCGCCGCGGGGAGAGCTGAAGCTTTCTTT
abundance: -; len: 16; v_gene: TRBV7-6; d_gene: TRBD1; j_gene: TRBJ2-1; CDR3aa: CASSATGQGTYNEQFF; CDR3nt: TGTGCCAGCAGCGCGACGGGACAGGGAACCTACAATGAGCAGTTCTTC
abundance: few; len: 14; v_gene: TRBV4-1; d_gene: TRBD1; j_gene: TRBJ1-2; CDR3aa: CASSQTGGVDGYTF; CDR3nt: TGCGCCAGCAGCCAAACAGGGGGCGTCGATGGCTACACCTTC
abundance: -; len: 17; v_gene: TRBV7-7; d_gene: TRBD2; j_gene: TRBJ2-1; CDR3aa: CASSLVPGGDSYNEQFF; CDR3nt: TGTGCCAGCAGCTTAGTGCCCGGGGGGGATTCCTACAATGAGCAGTTCTTC
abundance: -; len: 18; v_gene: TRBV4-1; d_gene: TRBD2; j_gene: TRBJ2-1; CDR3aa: CASSQEGPGSGRANEQFF; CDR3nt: TGCGCCAGCAGCCAAGAAGGGCCGGGGAGCGGGAGGGCCAATGAGCAGTTCTTC
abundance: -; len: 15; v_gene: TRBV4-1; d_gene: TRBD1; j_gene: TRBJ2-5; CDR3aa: CASSQGTGQRETQYF; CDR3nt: TGCGCCAGCAGCCAAGGGACAGGGCAAAGAGAGACCCAGTACTTC
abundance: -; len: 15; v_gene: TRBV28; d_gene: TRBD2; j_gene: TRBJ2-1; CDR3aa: CASTGTSGGWNEQFF; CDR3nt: TGTGCCAGCACCGGAACTAGCGGGGGTTGGAATGAGCAGTTCTTC
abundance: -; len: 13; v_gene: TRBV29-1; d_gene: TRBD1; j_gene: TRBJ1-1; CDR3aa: CSVDLTGAKGAFF; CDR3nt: TGCAGCGTTGACCTAACAGGGGCAAAGGGAGCTTTCTTT
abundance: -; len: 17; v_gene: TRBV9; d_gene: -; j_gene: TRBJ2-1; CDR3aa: CASSRREQGEIHNEQFF; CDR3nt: TGTGCCAGCAGCCGACGGGAGCAGGGAGAAATCCACAATGAGCAGTTCTTC
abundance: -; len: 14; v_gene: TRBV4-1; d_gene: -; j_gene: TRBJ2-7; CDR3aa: CASSQGPSSYEQYF; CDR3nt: TGCGCCAGCAGCCAAGGTCCCAGCTCCTACGAGCAGTACTTC
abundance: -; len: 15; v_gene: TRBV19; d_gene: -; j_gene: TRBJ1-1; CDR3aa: CASSIGGWGNTEAFF; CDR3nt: TGTGCCAGTAGTATAGGAGGTTGGGGAAACACTGAAGCTTTCTTT
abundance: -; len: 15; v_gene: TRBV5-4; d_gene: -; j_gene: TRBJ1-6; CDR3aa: CASSLGTVLNSPLHF; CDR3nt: TGTGCCAGCAGCTTGGGAACAGTTTTAAATTCACCCCTCCACTTT
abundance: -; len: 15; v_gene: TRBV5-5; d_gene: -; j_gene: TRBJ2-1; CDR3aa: CASRPLGSLDNEQFF; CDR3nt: TGTGCCAGCAGACCTCTAGGGTCCCTTGACAATGAGCAGTTCTTC
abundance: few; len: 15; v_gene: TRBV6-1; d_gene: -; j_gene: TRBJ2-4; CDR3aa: CASSRLLGDKNIQYF; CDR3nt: TGTGCCAGCAGTCGCCTCTTGGGGGACAAAAACATTCAGTACTTC
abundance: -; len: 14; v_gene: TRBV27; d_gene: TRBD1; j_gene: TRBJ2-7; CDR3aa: CASSYRTGGYEQYF; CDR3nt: TGTGCCAGCAGTTATCGGACAGGGGGCTACGAGCAGTACTTC
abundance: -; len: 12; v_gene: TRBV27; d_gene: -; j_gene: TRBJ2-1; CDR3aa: CASSLGFGEQFF; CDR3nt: TGTGCCAGCAGTTTGGGGTTCGGTGAGCAGTTCTTC
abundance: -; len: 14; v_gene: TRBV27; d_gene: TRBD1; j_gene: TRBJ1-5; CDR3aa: CASSLTGASQPQHF; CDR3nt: TGTGCCAGCAGTTTGACAGGGGCTAGTCAGCCCCAGCATTTT
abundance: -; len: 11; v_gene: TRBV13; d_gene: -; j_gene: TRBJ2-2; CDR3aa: CASRNTGELFF; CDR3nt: TGTGCCAGCAGAAACACCGGGGAGCTGTTTTTT
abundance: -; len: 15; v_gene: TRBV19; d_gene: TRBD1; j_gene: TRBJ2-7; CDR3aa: CASSNPRTGQYEQYF; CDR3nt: TGTGCCAGTAGTAACCCCCGGACAGGGCAGTACGAGCAGTACTTC
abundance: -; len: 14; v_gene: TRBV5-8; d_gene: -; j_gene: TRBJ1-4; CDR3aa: CASSLTSYNEKLFF; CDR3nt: TGTGCCAGCAGCTTGACCAGCTATAATGAAAAACTGTTTTTT
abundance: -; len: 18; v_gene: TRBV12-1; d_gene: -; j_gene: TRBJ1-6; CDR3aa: CASSLAVQPGRRNSPLHF; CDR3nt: TGTGCCAGCAGCCTCGCAGTTCAACCCGGCCGTAGAAATTCACCCCTCCACTTT
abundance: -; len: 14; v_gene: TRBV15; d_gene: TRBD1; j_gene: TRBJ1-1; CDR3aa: CATSRKTGDTEAFF; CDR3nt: TGTGCCACCAGCAGAAAGACAGGGGACACTGAAGCTTTCTTT
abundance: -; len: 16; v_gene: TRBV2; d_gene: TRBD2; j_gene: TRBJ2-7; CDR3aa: CASSEVGTSVYIEQYF; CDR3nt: TGTGCCAGCAGTGAAGTAGGGACTAGCGTATATATCGAGCAGTACTTC
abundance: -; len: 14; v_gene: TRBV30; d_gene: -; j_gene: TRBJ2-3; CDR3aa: CAWSLGVYTDTQYF; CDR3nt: TGTGCCTGGAGTCTAGGGGTCTACACAGATACGCAGTATTTT
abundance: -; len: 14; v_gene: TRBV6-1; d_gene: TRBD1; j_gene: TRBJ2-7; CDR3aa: CASSETGYEYEQYF; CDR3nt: TGTGCCAGCAGTGAGACAGGGTATGAGTACGAGCAGTACTTC
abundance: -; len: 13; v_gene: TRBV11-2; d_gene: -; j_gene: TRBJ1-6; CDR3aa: CASSFGLNSPLHF; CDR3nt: TGTGCCAGCAGCTTTGGGTTAAATTCACCCCTCCACTTT
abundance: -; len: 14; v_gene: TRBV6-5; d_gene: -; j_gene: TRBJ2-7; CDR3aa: CASSYSDSAYEQYF; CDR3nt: TGTGCCAGCAGTTACTCGGACAGCGCCTACGAGCAGTACTTC
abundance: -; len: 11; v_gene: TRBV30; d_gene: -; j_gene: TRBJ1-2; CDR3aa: CAWMRQYGYTF; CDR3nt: TGTGCCTGGATGCGCCAGTATGGCTACACCTTC
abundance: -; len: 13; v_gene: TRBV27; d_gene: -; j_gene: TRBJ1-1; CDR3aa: CASSPNRNTEAFF; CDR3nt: TGTGCCAGCAGTCCGAATAGGAACACTGAAGCTTTCTTT
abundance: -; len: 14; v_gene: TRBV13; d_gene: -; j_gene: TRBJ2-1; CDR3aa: CASSLERLYNEQFF; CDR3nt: TGTGCCAGCAGCTTAGAGCGGCTGTACAATGAGCAGTTCTTC
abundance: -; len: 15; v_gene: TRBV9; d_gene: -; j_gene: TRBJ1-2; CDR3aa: CASSVGSRANYGYTF; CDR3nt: TGTGCCAGCAGCGTAGGTAGCAGGGCTAACTATGGCTACACCTTC
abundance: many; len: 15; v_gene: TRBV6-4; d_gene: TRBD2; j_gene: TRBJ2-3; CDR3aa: CASSKTSGGTDTQYF; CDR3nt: TGTGCCAGCAGTAAAACTAGCGGGGGTACAGATACGCAGTATTTT
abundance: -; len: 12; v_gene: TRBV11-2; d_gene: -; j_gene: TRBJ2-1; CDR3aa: CASSLDGNEQFF; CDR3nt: TGTGCCAGCAGCCTAGATGGGAATGAGCAGTTCTTC
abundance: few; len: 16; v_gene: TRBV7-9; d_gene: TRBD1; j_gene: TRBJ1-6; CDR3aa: CASSLASQGVNSPLHF; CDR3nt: TGTGCCAGCAGCTTAGCGTCCCAGGGGGTAAATTCACCCCTCCACTTT
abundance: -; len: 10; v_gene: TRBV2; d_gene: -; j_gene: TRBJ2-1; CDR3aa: CASPSGEQFF; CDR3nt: TGTGCCAGTCCCAGCGGGGAGCAGTTCTTC
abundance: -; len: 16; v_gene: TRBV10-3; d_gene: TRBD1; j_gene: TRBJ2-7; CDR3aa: CAISESRGQFSYEQYF; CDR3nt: TGTGCCATCAGTGAGTCTCGGGGACAGTTCTCCTACGAGCAGTACTTC
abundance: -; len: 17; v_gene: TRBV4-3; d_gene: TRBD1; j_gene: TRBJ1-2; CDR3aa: CASSQDGWTGELYGYTF; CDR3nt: TGCGCCAGCAGCCAAGATGGGTGGACAGGAGAACTCTATGGCTACACCTTC
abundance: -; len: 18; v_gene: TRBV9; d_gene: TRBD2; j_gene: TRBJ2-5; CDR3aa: CASSLEGTSGAPGETQYF; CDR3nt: TGTGCCAGCAGCCTTGAGGGAACTAGCGGGGCCCCCGGGGAGACCCAGTACTTC